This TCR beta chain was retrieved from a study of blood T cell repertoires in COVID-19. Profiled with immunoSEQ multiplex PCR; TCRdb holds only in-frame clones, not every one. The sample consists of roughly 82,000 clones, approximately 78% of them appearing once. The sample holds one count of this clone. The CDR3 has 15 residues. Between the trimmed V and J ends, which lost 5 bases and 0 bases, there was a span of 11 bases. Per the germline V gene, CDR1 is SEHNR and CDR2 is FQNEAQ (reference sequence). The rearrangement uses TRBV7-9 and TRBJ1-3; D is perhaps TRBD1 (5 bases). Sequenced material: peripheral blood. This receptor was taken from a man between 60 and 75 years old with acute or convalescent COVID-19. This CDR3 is CASSPWGVSGNTIYF. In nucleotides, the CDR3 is TGTGCCAGCAGCCCGTGGGGGGTCTCTGGAAACACCATATATTTT.